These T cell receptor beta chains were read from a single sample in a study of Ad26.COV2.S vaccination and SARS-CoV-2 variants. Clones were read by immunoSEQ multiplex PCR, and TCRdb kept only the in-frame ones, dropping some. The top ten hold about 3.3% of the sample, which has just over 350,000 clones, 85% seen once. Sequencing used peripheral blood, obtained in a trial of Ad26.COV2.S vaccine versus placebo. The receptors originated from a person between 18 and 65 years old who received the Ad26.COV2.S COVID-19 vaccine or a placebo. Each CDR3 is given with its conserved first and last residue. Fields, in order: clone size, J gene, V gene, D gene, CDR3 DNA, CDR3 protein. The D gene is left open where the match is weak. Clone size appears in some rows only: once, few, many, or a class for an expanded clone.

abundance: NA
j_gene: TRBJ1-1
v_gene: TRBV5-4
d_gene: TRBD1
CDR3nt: TGTGCCAGCAGCCATCGGACAGGGGGGAGCACTGAAGCTTTCTTT
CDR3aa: CASSHRTGGSTEAFF

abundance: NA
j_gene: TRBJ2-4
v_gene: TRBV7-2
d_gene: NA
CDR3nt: TGTGCCAGCAGCTTTGAGACTCAAAACATTCAGTACTTC
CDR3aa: CASSFETQNIQYF

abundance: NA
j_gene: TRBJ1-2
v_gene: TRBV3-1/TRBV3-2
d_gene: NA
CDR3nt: TGTGCCAGCAGCCAAGCACGGACCTATGGCTACACCTTC
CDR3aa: CASSQARTYGYTF

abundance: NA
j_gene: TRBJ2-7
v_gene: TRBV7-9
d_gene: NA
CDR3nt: TGTGCCAGCAGCTTATGGCCAGGTGACCTCTACGAGCAGTACTTC
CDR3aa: CASSLWPGDLYEQYF

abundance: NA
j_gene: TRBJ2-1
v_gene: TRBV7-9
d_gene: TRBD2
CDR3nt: TGTGCCAGCCAAGATAGCGGGAGCCGTGGGAATGAGCAGTTCTTC
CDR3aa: CASQDSGSRGNEQFF

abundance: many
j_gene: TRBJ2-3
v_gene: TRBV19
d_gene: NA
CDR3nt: TGTGCCAGTACACAACAGGGGGGGGATACGCAGTATTTT
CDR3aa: CASTQQGGDTQYF

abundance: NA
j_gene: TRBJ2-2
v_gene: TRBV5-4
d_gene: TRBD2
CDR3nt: TGTGCCAGCAGCCCACCCTTTGGGCTAGCGGGGGGGCGTAACACCGGGGAGCTGTTTTTT
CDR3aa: CASSPPFGLAGGRNTGELFF

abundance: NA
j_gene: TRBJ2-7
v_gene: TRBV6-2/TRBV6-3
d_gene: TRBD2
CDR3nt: TGTGCCAGCAGTTCCCTTACGGGAGGGGTCTCCTACGAGCAGTACTTC
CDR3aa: CASSSLTGGVSYEQYF

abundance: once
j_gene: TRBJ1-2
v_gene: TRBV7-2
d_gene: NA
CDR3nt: TGTGCCAGCAGCCTAGGACAGCCTCAGCTAACACAAACAGGCTACACCTTC
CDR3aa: CASSLGQPQLTQTGYTF

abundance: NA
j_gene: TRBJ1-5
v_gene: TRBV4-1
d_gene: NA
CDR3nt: TGCGCCAGCAGCCAAGATCGGGGGGGCCGACAGCCCCAGCATTTT
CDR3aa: CASSQDRGGRQPQHF

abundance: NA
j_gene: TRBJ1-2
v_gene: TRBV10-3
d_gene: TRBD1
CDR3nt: TGTGCCATCAGTGAGTCCCGGGACAGGAATAACTATGGCTACACCTTC
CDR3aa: CAISESRDRNNYGYTF

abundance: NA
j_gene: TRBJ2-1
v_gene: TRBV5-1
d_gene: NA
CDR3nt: TGCGCCAGCAGCTTGGGACTAGATGACAATGAGCAGTTCTTC
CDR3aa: CASSLGLDDNEQFF

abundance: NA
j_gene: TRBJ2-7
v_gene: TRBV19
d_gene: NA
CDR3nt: TGTGCCAGTAGTTTCGGGGTTCAGGGGAGCTCCTACGAGCAGTACTTC
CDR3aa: CASSFGVQGSSYEQYF

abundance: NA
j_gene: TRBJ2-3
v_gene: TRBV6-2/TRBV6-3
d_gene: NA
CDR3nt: TGTGCCAGCAGTTACCCCGGGGATACGCAGTATTTT
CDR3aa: CASSYPGDTQYF

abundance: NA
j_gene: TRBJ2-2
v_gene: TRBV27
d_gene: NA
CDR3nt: TGTGCCAGCACCGCGGGATCTGGCACCGGGGAGCTGTTTTTT
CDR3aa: CASTAGSGTGELFF

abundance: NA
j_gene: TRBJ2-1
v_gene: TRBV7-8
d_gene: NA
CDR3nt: TGTGCCAGCAGCCAGGACACTTCCGGAGGCAATGAGCAGTTCTTC
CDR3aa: CASSQDTSGGNEQFF

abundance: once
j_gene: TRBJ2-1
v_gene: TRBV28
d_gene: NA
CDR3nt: TGTGCCAGCAGTTTAATGACAGGCTCCTACAATGAGCAGTTCTTC
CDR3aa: CASSLMTGSYNEQFF

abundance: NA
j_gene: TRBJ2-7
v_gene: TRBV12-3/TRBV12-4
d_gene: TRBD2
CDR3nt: TGTGCCAGCCAGCGGGGGCCCTACGAGCAGTACTTC
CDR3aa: CASQRGPYEQYF

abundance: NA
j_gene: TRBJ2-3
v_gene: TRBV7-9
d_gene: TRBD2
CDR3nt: TGTGCCAGCAGCCTAGAGATCTATAGCGGGGGCCTCACAGATACGCAGTATTTT
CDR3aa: CASSLEIYSGGLTDTQYF

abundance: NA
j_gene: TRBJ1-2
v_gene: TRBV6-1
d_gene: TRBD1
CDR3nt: TGTGCCAGCAGTGAACTTTACTACTTCAGCCCAGGGGGCAACTATGGCTACACCTTC
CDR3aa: CASSELYYFSPGGNYGYTF

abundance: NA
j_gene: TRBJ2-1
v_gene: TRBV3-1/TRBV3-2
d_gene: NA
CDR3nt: TGTGCCAGCAGCCGCACGACTAGCAATGAGCAGTTCTTC
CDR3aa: CASSRTTSNEQFF

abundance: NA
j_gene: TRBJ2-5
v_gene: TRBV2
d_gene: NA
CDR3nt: TGTGCCAGCACTGCCCCCGGGACCCCGACAGGGACCCAGTACTTC
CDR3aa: CASTAPGTPTGTQYF

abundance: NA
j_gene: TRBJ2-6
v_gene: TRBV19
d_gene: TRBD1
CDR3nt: TGTGCCTCAGGGACAGAGAGCTCTGGGGCCAACGTCCTGACTTTC
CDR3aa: CASGTESSGANVLTF

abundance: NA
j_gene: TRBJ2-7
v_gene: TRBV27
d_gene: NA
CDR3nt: TGTGCCAGCAGTTTTGACGGGCGTTCCTACGAGCAGTACTTC
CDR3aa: CASSFDGRSYEQYF

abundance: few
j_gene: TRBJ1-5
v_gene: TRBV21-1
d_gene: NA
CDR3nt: TGTGCCAGCAGCAAAGGTCCCAGAAGAAGACTCCAGCCCCAGCATTTT
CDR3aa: CASSKGPRRRLQPQHF

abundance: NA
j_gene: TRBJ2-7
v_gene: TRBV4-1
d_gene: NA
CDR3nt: TGCGCCAGCAGCCAGCAGGGGGGGAACTACGAGCAGTACTTC
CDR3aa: CASSQQGGNYEQYF

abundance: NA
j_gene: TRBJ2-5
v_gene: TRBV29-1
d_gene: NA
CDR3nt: TGCAGCGTTGAGAGGGGCCAACAAGAGACCCAGTACTTC
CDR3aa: CSVERGQQETQYF

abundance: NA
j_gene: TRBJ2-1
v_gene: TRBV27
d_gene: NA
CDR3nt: TGTGCCAGCAGAACAGAGTACAATGAGCAGTTCTTC
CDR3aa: CASRTEYNEQFF

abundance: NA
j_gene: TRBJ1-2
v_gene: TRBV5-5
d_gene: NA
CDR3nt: TGTGCCAGCAGCCTTCAATACAGGGATGGCTACACCTTC
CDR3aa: CASSLQYRDGYTF

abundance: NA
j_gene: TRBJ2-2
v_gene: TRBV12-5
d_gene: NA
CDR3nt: TGTGCTAGTGGTTCGGCAGGGAAAGAAACCGGGGAGCTGTTTTTT
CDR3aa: CASGSAGKETGELFF

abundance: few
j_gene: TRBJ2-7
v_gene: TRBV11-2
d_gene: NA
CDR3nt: TGTGCCAGCAGCCCCCCCGGTTTGACCTACGAGCAGTACTTC
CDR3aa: CASSPPGLTYEQYF

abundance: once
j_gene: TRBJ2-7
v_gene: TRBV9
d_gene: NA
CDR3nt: TGTGCCAGCAGCGTAGAGGGGACTGGAGGTCTCGAGCAGTACTTC
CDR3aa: CASSVEGTGGLEQYF

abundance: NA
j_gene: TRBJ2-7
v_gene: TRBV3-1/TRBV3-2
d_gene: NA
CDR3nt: TGTGCCAGCAGACAAACCGGGGATACCTACGAGCAGTACTTC
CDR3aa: CASRQTGDTYEQYF

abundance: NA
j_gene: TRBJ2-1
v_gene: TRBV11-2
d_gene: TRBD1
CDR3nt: TGTGCCAGCAGCGGAATGGGACAGTGGAACTACAATGAGCAGTTCTTC
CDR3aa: CASSGMGQWNYNEQFF

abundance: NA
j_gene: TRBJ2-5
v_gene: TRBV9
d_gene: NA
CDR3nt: TGTGCCAGCAGCGGAGTCAGAGGGGAGACCCAGTACTTC
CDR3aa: CASSGVRGETQYF

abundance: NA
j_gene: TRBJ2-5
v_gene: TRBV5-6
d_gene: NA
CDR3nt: TGTGCCAGCAGCTTCCCCACAGGGCAAGAGACCCAGTACTTC
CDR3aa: CASSFPTGQETQYF

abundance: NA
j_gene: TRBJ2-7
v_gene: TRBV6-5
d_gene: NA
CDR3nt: TGTGCCAGCAGAAACTCCTACGAGCAGTACTTC
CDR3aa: CASRNSYEQYF

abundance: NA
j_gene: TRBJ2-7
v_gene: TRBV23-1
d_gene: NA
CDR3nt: TGCGCCAGCAGTCAATCCGCCAGAAGTTACGAGCAGTACTTC
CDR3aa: CASSQSARSYEQYF

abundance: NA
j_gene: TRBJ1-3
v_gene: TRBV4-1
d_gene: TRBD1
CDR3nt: TGCGCCAGCAGTTTTACAGGGGACTCTGGAAACACCATATATTTT
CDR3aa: CASSFTGDSGNTIYF

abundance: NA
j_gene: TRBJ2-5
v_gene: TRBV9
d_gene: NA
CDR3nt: TGTGCCAGCAGCGTAGACAGGGAAGAGACCCAGTACTTC
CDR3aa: CASSVDREETQYF

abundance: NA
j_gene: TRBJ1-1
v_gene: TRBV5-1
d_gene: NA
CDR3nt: TGCGCCAGCGCTATCGGGGATACTCCTGAAGCTTTCTTT
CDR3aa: CASAIGDTPEAFF

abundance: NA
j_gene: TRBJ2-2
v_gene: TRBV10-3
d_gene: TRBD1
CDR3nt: TGTGCCAGCCTGGACAGGGAGGTGGTCACCGGGGAGCTGTTTTTT
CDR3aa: CASLDREVVTGELFF

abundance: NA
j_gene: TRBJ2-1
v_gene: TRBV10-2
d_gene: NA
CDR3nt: TGCGCCAGCAAGCCGGACCTTCTTGAGCAGTTCTTC
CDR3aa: CASKPDLLEQFF

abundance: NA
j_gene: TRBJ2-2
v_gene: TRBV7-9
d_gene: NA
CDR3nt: TGTGCCAGCAGCCATCTGACAGGGAACACCGGGGAGCTGTTTTTT
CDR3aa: CASSHLTGNTGELFF

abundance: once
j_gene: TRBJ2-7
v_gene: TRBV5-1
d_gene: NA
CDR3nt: TGCGCCAGCAGCAAACAGGGATACGAGCAGTACTTC
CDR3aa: CASSKQGYEQYF

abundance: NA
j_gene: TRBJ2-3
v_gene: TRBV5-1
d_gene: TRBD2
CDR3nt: TGCGCCAGCAGAGGACTAGCGGCTAGCACAGATACGCAGTATTTT
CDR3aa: CASRGLAASTDTQYF

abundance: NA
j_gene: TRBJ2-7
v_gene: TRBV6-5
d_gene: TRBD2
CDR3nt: TGTGCCAGCAGTTACTCAGTAGCGGGGCGCTCCTACGAGCAGTACTTC
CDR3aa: CASSYSVAGRSYEQYF

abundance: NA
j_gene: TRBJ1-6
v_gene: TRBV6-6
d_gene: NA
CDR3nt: TGTGCCAGCAGTCGACAGTTGGGGAACTCACCCCTCCACTTT
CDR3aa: CASSRQLGNSPLHF

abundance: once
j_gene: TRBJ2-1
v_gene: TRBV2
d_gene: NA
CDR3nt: TGTGCCGACGCACCCGAGGGGAGCTCCTACAATGAGCAGTTCTTC
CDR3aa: CADAPEGSSYNEQFF

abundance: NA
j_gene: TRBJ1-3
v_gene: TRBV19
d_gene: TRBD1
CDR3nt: TGTGCCAGTAGTATTGTTCCCGGACAGGGTTACGGAAACACCATATATTTT
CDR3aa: CASSIVPGQGYGNTIYF

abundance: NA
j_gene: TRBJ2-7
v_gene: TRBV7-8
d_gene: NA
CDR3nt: TGTGCCAGCAGCCGAGCAGGGGCATACTCCTACGAGCAGTACTTC
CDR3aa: CASSRAGAYSYEQYF

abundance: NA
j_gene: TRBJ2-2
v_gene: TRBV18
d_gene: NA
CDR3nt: TGTGCCAGCTCACCGAATGCGGGGAGCACCGGGGAGCTGTTTTTT
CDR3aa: CASSPNAGSTGELFF

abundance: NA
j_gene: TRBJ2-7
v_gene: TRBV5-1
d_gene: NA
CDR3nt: TGCGCCAGCAGCAGGACTGAGATCTCCTACGAGCAGTACTTC
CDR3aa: CASSRTEISYEQYF